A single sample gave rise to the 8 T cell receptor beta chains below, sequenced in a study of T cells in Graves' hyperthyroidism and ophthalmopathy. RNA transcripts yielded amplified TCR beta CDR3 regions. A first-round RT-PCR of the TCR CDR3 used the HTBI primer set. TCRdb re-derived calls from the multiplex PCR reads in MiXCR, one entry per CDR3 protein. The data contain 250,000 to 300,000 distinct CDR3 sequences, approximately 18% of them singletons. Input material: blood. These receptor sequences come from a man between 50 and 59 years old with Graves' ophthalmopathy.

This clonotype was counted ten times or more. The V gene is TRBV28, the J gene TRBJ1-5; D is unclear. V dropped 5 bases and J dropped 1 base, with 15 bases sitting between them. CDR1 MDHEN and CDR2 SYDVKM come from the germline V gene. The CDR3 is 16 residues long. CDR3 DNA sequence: TGTGCCAGCAGTGTATCCCCGGGAGCGAGCAATCAGCCCCAGCATTTT. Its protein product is CASSVSPGASNQPQHF.

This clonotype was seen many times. CDR3 nucleotides: TGCAGTGCTCAGTGGGGACATACGCAGTATTTT. This translates into CSAQWGHTQYF. J is TRBJ2-3 and V is TRBV20-1; D assignment may be TRBD1 or TRBD2 (5 bases each). The CDR3 is made up of 11 amino acids. Germline CDR1 reads DFQATT; CDR2 reads SNEGSKA (reference sequence). Trimming stripped 5 bases from V and 7 bases from J, with 10 bases between.

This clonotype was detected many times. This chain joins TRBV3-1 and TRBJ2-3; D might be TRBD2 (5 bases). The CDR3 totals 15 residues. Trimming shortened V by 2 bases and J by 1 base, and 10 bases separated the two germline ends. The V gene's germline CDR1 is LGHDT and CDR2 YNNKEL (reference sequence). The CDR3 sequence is CASSQLGRRTDTQYF. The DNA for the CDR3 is TGTGCCAGCAGCCAACTGGGGAGACGCACAGATACGCAGTATTTT.

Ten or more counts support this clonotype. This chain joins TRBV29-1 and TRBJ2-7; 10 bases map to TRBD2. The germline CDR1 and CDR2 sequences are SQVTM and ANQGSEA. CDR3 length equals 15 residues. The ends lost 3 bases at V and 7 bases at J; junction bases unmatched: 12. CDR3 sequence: CSVEEPTSGFYEQYF. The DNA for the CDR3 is TGCAGCGTTGAGGAACCGACTAGCGGGTTTTATGAGCAGTACTTC.

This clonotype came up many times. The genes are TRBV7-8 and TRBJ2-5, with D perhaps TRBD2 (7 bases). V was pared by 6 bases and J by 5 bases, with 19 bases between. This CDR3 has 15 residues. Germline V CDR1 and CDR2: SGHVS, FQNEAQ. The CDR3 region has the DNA TGTGCCAGCAGGTCAGGCGGGGGCCAGAGGGAGACCCAGTACTTC. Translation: CASRSGGGQRETQYF.

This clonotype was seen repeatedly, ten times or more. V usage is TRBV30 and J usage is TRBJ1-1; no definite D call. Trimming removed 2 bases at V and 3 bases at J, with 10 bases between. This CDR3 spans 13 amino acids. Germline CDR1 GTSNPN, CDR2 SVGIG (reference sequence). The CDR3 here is CAWSRDRDTEAFF. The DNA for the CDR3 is TGTGCCTGGAGTCGGGATCGTGACACTGAAGCTTTCTTT.

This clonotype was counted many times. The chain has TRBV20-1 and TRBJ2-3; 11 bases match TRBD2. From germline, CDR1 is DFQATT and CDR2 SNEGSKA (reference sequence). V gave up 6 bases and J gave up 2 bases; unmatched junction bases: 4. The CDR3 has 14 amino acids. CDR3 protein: CSAVAGGATDTQYF. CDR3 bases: TGCAGTGCGGTAGCGGGAGGGGCCACAGATACGCAGTATTTT.

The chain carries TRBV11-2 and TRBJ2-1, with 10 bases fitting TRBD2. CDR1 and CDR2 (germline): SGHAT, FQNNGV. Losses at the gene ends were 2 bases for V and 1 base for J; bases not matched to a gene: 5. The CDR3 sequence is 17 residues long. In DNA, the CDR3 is TGTGCCAGCAGCTTACTAGCGGGAGCGAGGTCCTACAATGAGCAGTTCTTC. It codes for CASSLLAGARSYNEQFF. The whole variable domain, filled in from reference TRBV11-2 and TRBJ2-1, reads EAGVAQSPRYKIIEKRQSVAFWCNPISGHATLYWYQQILGQGPKLLIQFQNNGVVDDSQLPKDRFSAERLKGVDSTLKIQPAKLEDSAVYLCASSLLAGARSYNEQFFGPGTRLTVL.